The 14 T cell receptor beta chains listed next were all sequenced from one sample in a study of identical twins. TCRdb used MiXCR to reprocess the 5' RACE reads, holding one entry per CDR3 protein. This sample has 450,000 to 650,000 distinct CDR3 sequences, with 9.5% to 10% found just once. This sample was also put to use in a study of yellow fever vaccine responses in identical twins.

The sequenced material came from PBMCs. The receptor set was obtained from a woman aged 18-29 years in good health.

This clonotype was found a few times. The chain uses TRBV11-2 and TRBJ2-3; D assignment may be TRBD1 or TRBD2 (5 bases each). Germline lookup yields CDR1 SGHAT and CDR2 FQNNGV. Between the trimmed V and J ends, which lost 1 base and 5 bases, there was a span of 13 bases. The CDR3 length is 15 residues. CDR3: CASSLGRGPQDTQYF. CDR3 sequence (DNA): TGTGCCAGCAGCTTAGGCCGGGGCCCCCAAGATACGCAGTATTTT. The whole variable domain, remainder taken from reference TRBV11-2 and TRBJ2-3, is EAGVAQSPRYKIIEKRQSVAFWCNPISGHATLYWYQQILGQGPKLLIQFQNNGVVDDSQLPKDRFSAERLKGVDSTLKIQPAKLEDSAVYLCASSLGRGPQDTQYFGPGTRLTVL.

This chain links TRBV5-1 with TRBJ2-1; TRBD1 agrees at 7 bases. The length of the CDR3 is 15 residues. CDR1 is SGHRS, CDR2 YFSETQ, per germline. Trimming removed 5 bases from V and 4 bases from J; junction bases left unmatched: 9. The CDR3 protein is CASRIDRESYNEQFF. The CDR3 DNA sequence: TGCGCCAGCAGAATCGACAGGGAATCGTACAATGAGCAGTTCTTC.

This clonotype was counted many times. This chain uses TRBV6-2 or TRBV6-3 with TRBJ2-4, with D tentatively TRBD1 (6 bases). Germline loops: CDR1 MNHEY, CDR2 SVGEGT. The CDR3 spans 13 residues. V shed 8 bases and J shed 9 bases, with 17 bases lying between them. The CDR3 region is CASAGTWGRIQYF. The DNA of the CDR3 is TGTGCCAGCGCCGGGACATGGGGACGCATTCAGTACTTC.

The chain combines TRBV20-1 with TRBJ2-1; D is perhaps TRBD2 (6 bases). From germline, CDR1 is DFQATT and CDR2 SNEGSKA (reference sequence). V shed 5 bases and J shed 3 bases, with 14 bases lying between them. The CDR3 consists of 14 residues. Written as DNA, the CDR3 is TGCAGTGCTCGAGGCGGGAACTTCTACAATGAGCAGTTCTTC. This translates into CSARGGNFYNEQFF.

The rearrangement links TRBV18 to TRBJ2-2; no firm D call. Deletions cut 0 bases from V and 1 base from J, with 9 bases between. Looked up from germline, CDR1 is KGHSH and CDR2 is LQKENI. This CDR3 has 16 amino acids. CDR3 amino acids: CASSPPSRRNTGELFF. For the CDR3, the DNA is TGTGCCAGCTCACCACCGTCGAGGAGGAACACCGGGGAGCTGTTTTTT.

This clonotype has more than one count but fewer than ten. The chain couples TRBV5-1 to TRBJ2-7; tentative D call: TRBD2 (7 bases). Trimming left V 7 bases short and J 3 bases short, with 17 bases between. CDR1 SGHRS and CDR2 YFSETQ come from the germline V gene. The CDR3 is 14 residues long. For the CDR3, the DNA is TGCGCCAGCGGCGAGGGGAGGGGGGTCTACGAGCAGTACTTC. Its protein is CASGEGRGVYEQYF. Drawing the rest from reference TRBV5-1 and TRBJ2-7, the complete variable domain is KAGVTQTPRYLIKTRGQQVTLSCSPISGHRSVSWYQQTPGQGLQFLFEYFSETQRNKGNFPGRFSGRQFSNSRSEMNVSTLELGDSALYLCASGEGRGVYEQYFGPGTRLTVT.

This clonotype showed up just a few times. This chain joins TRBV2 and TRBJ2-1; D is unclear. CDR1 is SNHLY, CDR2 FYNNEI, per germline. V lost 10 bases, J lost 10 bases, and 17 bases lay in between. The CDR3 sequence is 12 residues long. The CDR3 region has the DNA TGTGCCACCCCGTACGGATCTGGGGAGCAGTTCTTC. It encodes CATPYGSGEQFF.

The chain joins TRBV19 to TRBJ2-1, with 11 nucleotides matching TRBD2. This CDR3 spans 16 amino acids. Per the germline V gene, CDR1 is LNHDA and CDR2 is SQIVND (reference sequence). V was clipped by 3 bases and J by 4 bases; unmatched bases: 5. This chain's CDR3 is CASSISSGRAYNEQFF. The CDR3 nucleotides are TGTGCCAGTAGTATCAGTAGCGGGAGGGCTTACAATGAGCAGTTCTTC. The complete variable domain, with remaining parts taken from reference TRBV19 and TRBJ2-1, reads DGGITQSPKYLFRKEGQNVTLSCEQNLNHDAMYWYRQDPGQGLRLIYYSQIVNDFQKGDIAEGYSVSREKKESFPLTVTSAQKNPTAFYLCASSISSGRAYNEQFFGPGTRLTVL.

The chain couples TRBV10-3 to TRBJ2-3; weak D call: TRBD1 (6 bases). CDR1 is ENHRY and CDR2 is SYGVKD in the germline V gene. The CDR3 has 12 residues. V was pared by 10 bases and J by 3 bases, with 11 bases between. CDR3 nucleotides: TGTGCCACAACAGGGTGGACAGATACGCAGTATTTT. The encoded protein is CATTGWTDTQYF.

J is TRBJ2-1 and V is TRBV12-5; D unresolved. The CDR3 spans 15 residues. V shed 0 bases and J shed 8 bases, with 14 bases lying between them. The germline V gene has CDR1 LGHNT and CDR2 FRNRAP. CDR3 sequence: CASGLVTSGRDEQFF. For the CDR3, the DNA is TGTGCTAGTGGTTTGGTAACCAGTGGTCGCGATGAGCAGTTCTTC. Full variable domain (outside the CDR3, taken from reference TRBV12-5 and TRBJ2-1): DARVTQTPRHKVTEMGQEVTMRCQPILGHNTVFWYRQTMMQGLELLAYFRNRAPLDDSGMPKDRFSAEMPDATLATLKIQPSEPRDSAVYFCASGLVTSGRDEQFFGPGTRLTVL.

In DNA form, the CDR3 reads TGCAGTGCTAGATCGAGGGCTGACAGGTGGGGAAGCGGGGAGCTGTTTTTT. Its translation is CSARSRADRWGSGELFF. The J gene is TRBJ2-2, the V gene TRBV20-1; weak D call: TRBD1 (6 bases). In germline, CDR1 is DFQATT, CDR2 SNEGSKA (reference sequence). The CDR3 has 17 amino acids. Trimming pared 2 bases from V and 7 bases from J, leaving 23 bases between.

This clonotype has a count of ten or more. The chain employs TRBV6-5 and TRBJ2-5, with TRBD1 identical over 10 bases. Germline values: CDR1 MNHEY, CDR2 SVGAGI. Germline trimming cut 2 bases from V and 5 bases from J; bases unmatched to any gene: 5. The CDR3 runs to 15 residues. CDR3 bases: TGTGCCAGCAGTTACCCGACAGGGGGCGAGGAGACCCAGTACTTC. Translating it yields CASSYPTGGEETQYF.

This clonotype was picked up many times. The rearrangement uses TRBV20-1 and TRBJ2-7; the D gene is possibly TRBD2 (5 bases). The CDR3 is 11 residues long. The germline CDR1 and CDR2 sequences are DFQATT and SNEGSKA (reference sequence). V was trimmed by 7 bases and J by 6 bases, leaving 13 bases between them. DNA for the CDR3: TGCAGTGTTCAGGAGGTTCGCGAGCAGTACTTC. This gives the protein CSVQEVREQYF.

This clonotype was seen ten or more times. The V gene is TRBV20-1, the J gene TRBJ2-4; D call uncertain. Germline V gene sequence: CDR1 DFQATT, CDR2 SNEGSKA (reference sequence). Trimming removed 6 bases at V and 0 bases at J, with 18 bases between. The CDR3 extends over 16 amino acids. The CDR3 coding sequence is TGCAGTGCCCCAGACCCCGGGCGTCTAGCCAAAAACATTCAGTACTTC. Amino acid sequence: CSAPDPGRLAKNIQYF.